A single sample is the source of the 11 T cell receptor beta chains below, sequenced in a study of a mutant IDH1 vaccine in newly diagnosed glioma. The antigens of these receptors remain unknown. Clones were read by immunoSEQ multiplex PCR, and TCRdb kept only the in-frame ones, dropping some. The sample shows around 11,000 clones, around 89% of them seen only once. The time point: week 23, last vaccination. Vaccinated patients received 300 ug of mutant IDH1 20-mer peptide per dose, with topical imiquimod. The sequencing here drew on PBMCs, taken from a glioma patient whose treatment included an IDH1 peptide vaccine. These receptors were taken from a woman between 40 and 50 years old with glioma. Some clones in this sample may be carry-over from other donors' samples.

This chain uses TRBV28 with TRBJ2-3; TRBD2 matches 11 bases. The CDR3 length is 16 residues. With V trimmed by 2 bases and J by 3 bases, 4 bases remained unmatched. Looked up from germline, CDR1 is MDHEN and CDR2 is SYDVKM. The CDR3: CASSLGLAGGTDTQYF. CDR3 DNA sequence: TGTGCCAGCAGTTTAGGCCTAGCGGGAGGTACAGATACGCAGTATTTT. The variable domain in full, completed from reference TRBV28 and TRBJ2-3, reads DVKVTQSSRYLVKRTGEKVFLECVQDMDHENMFWYRQDPGLGLRLIYFSYDVKMKEKGDIPEGYSVSREKKERFSLILESASTNQTSMYLCASSLGLAGGTDTQYFGPGTRLTVL.

The rearrangement uses TRBV10-2 and TRBJ2-7, with 7 positions matching TRBD1. CDR1 and CDR2 (germline): WSHSY, SAAADI. The CDR3 has 13 residues. Unmatched junction bases numbered 7, after V lost 6 bases and J lost 5 bases. The CDR3, as DNA: TGCGCCAGCAGACCACAGGGGAACCACGAGCAGTACTTC. It encodes CASRPQGNHEQYF.

V is TRBV27 and J is TRBJ1-2; 9 nucleotides align to TRBD1. The CDR3 has 13 residues. V was clipped by 2 bases and J by 5 bases; unmatched bases: 0. Germline-derived CDR1 and CDR2 are MNHEY and SMNVEV (reference sequence). The CDR3 bases are TGTGCCAGCAGTTTAGGGACAGGGTATGGCTACACCTTC. It yields the protein CASSLGTGYGYTF.

The chain employs TRBV19 and TRBJ1-5; tentative D call: TRBD1 (5 bases). The CDR3 spans 13 residues. Trimming pared 9 bases from V and 3 bases from J, leaving 12 bases between. In germline, CDR1 is LNHDA, CDR2 SQIVND (reference sequence). In DNA form, the CDR3 reads TGTGCCAGCATGTCGACAGCCAATCAGCCCCAGCATTTT. Protein sequence: CASMSTANQPQHF.

The CDR3 sequence: CASSSGTSGNTGELFF. For the CDR3, the DNA is TGCGCCAGCAGCTCTGGGACTAGCGGTAACACCGGGGAGCTGTTTTTT. The chain uses TRBV5-1 and TRBJ2-2, with 11 bases aligning to TRBD2. The V gene's germline CDR1 is SGHRS and CDR2 YFSETQ. This CDR3 is built from 16 residues. The junction had 3 bases not matched to a gene; V was cut back by 3 bases and J by 2 bases.

A single count supports this clone. The V call is TRBV13, the J call TRBJ1-2; D is undetermined. The CDR3 consists of 14 residues. V was cut by 7 bases and J by 3 bases, with 15 bases left in between. In germline, CDR1 is PRHDT, CDR2 FYEKMQ (reference sequence). Here the CDR3 reads CASTLSRADYGYTF. DNA of the CDR3: TGTGCCAGCACTTTAAGTCGGGCAGACTATGGCTACACCTTC.

The J gene is TRBJ1-6, the V gene TRBV19, with D perhaps matching TRBD1 (5 bases). The CDR3 covers 13 residues. The germline gives CDR1 LNHDA, CDR2 SQIVND (reference sequence). V was pared by 8 bases and J by 5 bases, with 10 bases between. The CDR3 coding sequence is TGTGCCAGTGGCAGGGATCATAATTCACCCCTCCACTTT. Its protein is CASGRDHNSPLHF.

This chain joins TRBV9 and TRBJ2-3; tentative D call: TRBD2 (6 bases). The CDR3 totals 15 residues. Trimming stripped 0 bases from V and 3 bases from J, with 11 bases between. From germline, CDR1 is SGDLS and CDR2 YYNGEE. The CDR3 DNA follows: TGTGCCAGCAGCGTAGCCCCTCGGGAGACAGATACGCAGTATTTT. Protein: CASSVAPRETDTQYF.

This clone was detected only once. The V and J genes are TRBV9 and TRBJ1-2; the D is unclear. V was clipped by 0 bases and J by 1 base, with 7 bases between them. Germline V gene data show CDR1 as SGDLS and CDR2 as YYNGEE. The CDR3 contains 14 residues. CDR3 sequence: CASSVGYGNYGYTF. The CDR3 bases are TGTGCCAGCAGCGTAGGTTATGGTAACTATGGCTACACCTTC.

This clone was seen more than once but under ten times. The chain has TRBV7-2 and TRBJ2-3; 12 bases are shared with TRBD2. The CDR3 has 15 amino acids. The V segment lost 2 bases and the J segment 5 bases; nucleotides outside the gene matches: 2. Germline lookup yields CDR1 SGHTA and CDR2 FQGNSA. The DNA of the CDR3 is TGTGCCAGCAGCTTAATACTAGCGGGAGGAGATACGCAGTATTTT. Translated: CASSLILAGGDTQYF.

As for this clone: This specimen includes other DNA sequences encoding the same CDR3. This chain links TRBV10-1 with TRBJ1-1, with 9 bases matching TRBD1. In germline, CDR1 is WNHNN, CDR2 SYGVQD (reference sequence). J was trimmed by 4 bases and V by 4 bases; bases with no gene match: 10. The CDR3 runs 16 residues. The CDR3 protein is CASSAWDRAGGTEAFF. CDR3 nucleotide sequence: TGCGCCAGCAGTGCATGGGACAGGGCAGGTGGCACTGAAGCTTTCTTT.